Here is one T cell receptor beta chain with its context. Its antigen target is currently unknown. No base-level quality is on record; no much larger clone is a single base apart. The sample comes from a study of shared clonotypes between healthy human individuals (TCRdb year 2020). Study-wide context: A couple of women and three men aged 18 to 49 years were included in the cohort. Blood TCR repertoires of about five healthy adults were deeply sequenced to estimate repertoire size and the extent of clonotype sharing between individuals. Each donor's leukapheresis produced roughly between about 0.85 and 10 billion PBMCs. To increase sequencing depth and limit assay-specific biases, TCR repertoire library preparation and sequencing were carried out by different laboratories using diverse techniques. For each donor, CD4 naive and CD4 memory were each given three plates, CD8 naive was given two plates, and CD8 memory was given one plate. Broad study findings and their caveats: The small number of donors limited the genetic and exposure-history diversity represented. Pairwise subsampling led to the expectation that sequencing depth would affect the degree of clonotype sharing among donors. Even with the large sequencing depth, rarefaction of the sorted-subset datasets indicated that sequencing was incomplete. About 5% of naive CD4, roughly 3.5% of naive CD8, around 2.3% of memory CD4, and over 0.35% of memory CD8 clonotypes were shared across a few donors. Sampling was restricted to blood, and TCR repertoires in tissues likely differ from the TCR repertoires found in blood. Larger estimated clonotype richness was generally found for naive subsets than for memory subsets. Compared with non-shared clonotypes, clonotypes shared by all four sorted-subset donors had higher generation probabilities.

Using the deep immunoSEQ assay, multiplex PCR amplified TCR CDR3 regions from genomic DNA. Extracted genomic DNA from each cell subset was spread evenly across all wells of several immunoSEQ 96-well plates, with each plate serving as a replicate. For sorted subsets, roughly 200 ng of genomic DNA, equivalent to tens of thousands of T cell genomes, went into each replicate PCR. Purified libraries were measured with a Qubit 3.0 fluorometer, size-checked on a Bioanalyzer 2100, and measured again with the KAPA Library Quantification kit. Each immunoSEQ 96-well plate was sequenced on its own single-read 150-cycle Illumina NextSeq 550 flow cell. Under the source paper's analysis protocol: Because the immunoSEQ output held only junctional sequences and lacked quality scores, the filtering could not match the filtering applied to full-length reads. To assign V/J genes and CDR3, sequences were annotated using PyIR, a Python wrapper for IgBLAST v1.9, with IMGT germline references. Any read was removed if the V/J assignment was weak (E-value above 1e-6), the CDR3 was missing, or the read contained stop codons, out-of-frame junctions, or ambiguous translated residues. V3J clonotypes were defined by identical inferred V gene, J gene, and CDR3 amino acid sequence. Percentage overlap between repertoires was computed as shared unique clonotypes divided by the size of the smaller repertoire. RTK rarefaction, the Chao1 estimator, and Recon v2.1 estimates of unobserved clonotypes were used to assess repertoire richness. Generation probabilities were computed with OLGA for all TCRbeta clonotypes obtained by the gDNA method from several donors. In TCRdb, the immuneACCESS table is reduced to in-frame sequences with V and J assigned. These tables do not hold every clone; where another copy was compared, an unresolved V gene accounts for under half, and the others remain unexplained. V and J calls and clone size are those listed in that table; D and trimming were worked out from the DNA. In this sample the table shows a few million clones, about 93% of which occur a single time. Jointly, the top ten make up more than 1.5% of the sample.

For the CD8 naive samples, CD45RO-negative cells were positively selected for CCR7, yielding a CD45RA+CCR7+ population from which TemRA cells were excluded. Donors were healthy HIV-negative adults with no recently reported acute infections or vaccinations. Only Caucasian adults living in Nashville, Tennessee, USA were represented among the donors. Blood was collected by leukapheresis, and PBMCs were isolated by Ficoll-Histopaque density gradient centrifugation and then cryopreserved in liquid nitrogen vapor phase. Analytical flow cytometry was used to check the purity and quantity of each magnetically sorted T cell population. Each sorted fraction had its genomic DNA isolated and then quantified by UV absorbance on a Nanodrop 2000c. V loses 0 bases, J loses 1 base, and the germline ends lie 10 bases apart. CDR1 and CDR2 are drawn from the germline V gene (reference sequence): SGHNT, YYREEE. The cysteine opens and the phenylalanine closes a CDR3 of 15 amino acids. Of the read, only the CDR3 DNA is kept; its 45 bases are in frame from base 1.

The sequence is built from TRBV5-4 and TRBJ1-1; a weak D assignment points to TRBD1 (5 bases agree). This clonotype was obtained from a man between 18 and 29 years old in good health. Some clones in this sample may be carry-over from other donors' samples. Sequenced: naive CD8+ T cells from PBMCs. The label giving this sample's cell subset or site can be read as: CD45RA+CCR7+. The CDR3 reads as follows: CASSLGWTTNTEAFF. The nucleotides are TGTGCCAGCAGCTTGGGATGGACAACGAACACTGAAGCTTTCTTT.